The 22 T cell receptor beta chains reported below all come from one sample, sequenced in a study of beta chain features in type 1 diabetes. Their recognized antigens are unknown. The study reverse transcribed the entire isolated RNA, so it sequenced expressed TCRB transcripts. Data came from immunoSEQ multiplex PCR; TCRdb stores just in-frame clones and leaves some out. The sample holds hundreds of thousands of clones; approximately 11% are singletons and the top ten take around 0.017%. Broader study findings: TCRB CDR3s were moderately but significantly shorter in Type 1 diabetes patients in all four CD4+ subsets.

Sequenced: naive CD4+ T cells from blood. These receptors originate from a man aged 30 to 45 with type 1 diabetes.

The chain has TRBV5-4 and TRBJ2-1; 10 positions agree with TRBD2. The V and J ends lost 4 bases and 14 bases, in that order; junction bases with no gene match: 9. This CDR3 region has 13 residues. Per germline, CDR1 SGHNT and CDR2 YYREEE (reference sequence). CDR3 residues: CASSPTPTSGEFF. The CDR3, as DNA: TGTGCCAGCAGCCCGACACCTACTAGCGGGGAGTTCTTC.

This clone was observed a handful of times. J is TRBJ1-2 and V is TRBV30, with a weak D call TRBD1 (5 bases). The germline V and J ends were trimmed by 5 bases and 2 bases, with 9 bases remaining between them. CDR1 and CDR2 (germline): GTSNPN, SVGIG (reference sequence). The CDR3 contains 12 residues. The CDR3 spells CAWARQNYGYTF. CDR3 DNA sequence: TGTGCCTGGGCCCGACAGAACTATGGCTACACCTTC.

The V and J genes are TRBV28 and TRBJ1-5; D remains unclear. V lost 2 bases and J lost 7, with 12 bases in between. This CDR3 is built from 14 residues. In germline, CDR1 is MDHEN, CDR2 SYDVKM. In DNA form, the CDR3 reads TGTGCCAGCAGTTTAGGCTCGGGTAACCAGCCCCAGCATTTT. Residues: CASSLGSGNQPQHF.

This clone was found a few times. The V and J genes are TRBV28 and TRBJ1-3; possibly TRBD1 for D (6 bases). The germline V gene has CDR1 MDHEN and CDR2 SYDVKM. The CDR3 loop spans 15 amino acids. V was shortened by 7 bases and J by 2 bases, with 15 bases between the two germline ends. CDR3 sequence (DNA): TGTGCCAGCAAGATGTCAGGGGCAGCTGGAAACACCATATATTTT. Translation gives CASKMSGAAGNTIYF.

The V and J genes are TRBV30 and TRBJ2-7; TRBD2 agrees at 13 bases. Germline loops: CDR1 GTSNPN, CDR2 SVGIG (reference sequence). This CDR3 is built from 15 residues. Trimming at V came to 5 bases and at J to 4 bases, leaving 8 bases not matched to a gene. The DNA of the CDR3 is TGTGCCTGGGGTTTTGGGACTAGCGGGGTTTACGAGCAGTACTTC. As protein: CAWGFGTSGVYEQYF.

The sample holds a few counts of this clone. The DNA for the CDR3 is TGTGCCAGCTCACGGACAGGGAGCTATAATTCACCCCTCCACTTT. Translated, it gives CASSRTGSYNSPLHF. The chain recombines TRBV18 with TRBJ1-6; TRBD1 matches 8 bases. The ends lost 4 bases at V and 3 bases at J; junction bases unmatched: 2. CDR1 and CDR2 from the germline V gene are KGHSH and LQKENI. CDR3 length equals 15 residues.

CDR3 DNA: TGTGCCAGCAGTGAGGCAAGAGAGACCCAGTACTTC. This translates into CASSEARETQYF. The J gene is TRBJ2-5, the V gene TRBV2; D not certain. Germline CDR1 is SNHLY and CDR2 is FYNNEI. The CDR3 has 12 amino acids. Between the trimmed V and J ends, which lost 3 bases and 4 bases, there was a span of 6 bases.

The chain is built from TRBV4-1 and TRBJ2-7; possible D gene TRBD1, 6 bases. V lost 4 bases to trimming and J lost 6 bases, with 19 bases between them. Germline V gene sequence: CDR1 MGHRA, CDR2 YSYEKL. The CDR3 covers 15 residues. The CDR3 nucleotides are TGCGCCAGCAGCCGCACAAGCCAGGGGTTGGCCGAGCAGTACTTC. It codes for CASSRTSQGLAEQYF.

This clone was observed a handful of times. The chain carries TRBV29-1 and TRBJ1-4, with D unclear. This CDR3 is 13 amino acids long. Germline assignment: CDR1 SQVTM and CDR2 ANQGSEA. Deletions cut 5 bases from V and 8 bases from J, with 15 bases between. CDR3 in DNA: TGCAGCGTTTCTCCGGGTATTGGCGAAAAACTGTTTTTT. Translated, it gives CSVSPGIGEKLFF.

V usage is TRBV29-1 and J usage is TRBJ1-1, with 7 positions matching TRBD1. The V gene's germline CDR1 is SQVTM and CDR2 ANQGSEA. V lost 3 bases and J lost 4; bases outside the gene matches: 23. The CDR3 has 19 amino acids. The CDR3 is CSVDGASLGGAAVVTEAFF. CDR3 coding DNA: TGCAGCGTTGATGGGGCCTCTTTAGGGGGCGCTGCCGTAGTCACTGAAGCTTTCTTT.

This clone was counted only a few times. The chain has TRBV10-3 and TRBJ2-5; a weak D match, TRBD2 (5 bases). This CDR3 is built from 11 residues. Trimming stripped 6 bases from V and 5 bases from J, with 7 bases between. From germline, CDR1 is ENHRY and CDR2 SYGVKD. DNA of the CDR3: TGTGCCATCAGGAGAGGGGAGACCCAGTACTTC. It codes for CAIRRGETQYF.

This clone was picked up a small number of times. The chain couples TRBV4-2 to TRBJ2-4, with TRBD2 matching over 14 bases. Germline V lookup: CDR1 LGHNA, CDR2 YNFKEQ. The CDR3 totals 19 residues. Germline trimming cut 4 bases from V and 1 base from J; bases unmatched to any gene: 9. CDR3 in amino acids: CASSRETSGGASAKNIQYF. In nucleotides, the CDR3 is TGTGCCAGCAGCCGAGAGACTAGCGGGGGGGCCTCTGCCAAAAACATTCAGTACTTC.

V gene TRBV5-4 combines with J gene TRBJ2-1, with a possible D match to TRBD1 (6 bases). Trimming removed 4 bases from V and 2 bases from J, with 16 bases in between. Per germline, CDR1 SGHNT and CDR2 YYREEE (reference sequence). The CDR3 runs to 16 residues. CDR3 protein: CASSVPTGSAYNEQFF. In DNA, the CDR3 is TGTGCCAGCAGCGTGCCTACAGGGTCGGCCTACAATGAGCAGTTCTTC.

This clone was detected a few times. This sequence joins TRBV7-6 and TRBJ2-1; TRBD2 matches 7 bases. This CDR3 comprises 15 residues. Germline CDR1 is SGHVS and CDR2 is FNYEAQ. The J segment lost 2 bases and the V segment lost 4 bases, leaving 5 bases of the junction unmatched. The CDR3 is CASSSWAGAYNEQFF. In DNA, the CDR3 is TGTGCCAGCAGCTCCTGGGCGGGGGCCTACAATGAGCAGTTCTTC.

V gene TRBV6-6 combines with J gene TRBJ1-5; 7 bases are a match to TRBD1. Germline values: CDR1 MNHNY, CDR2 SVGAGI (reference sequence). The V gene end was trimmed by 5 bases and the J gene end by 12 bases; junction bases not matched to a gene: 10. This CDR3 contains 13 residues. The CDR3 DNA is TGTGCCAGCAGTCGACAGGGTCCGGGGGACCAGCATTTT. It yields the protein CASSRQGPGDQHF.

The rearrangement uses TRBV6-4 and TRBJ2-5, with D maybe TRBD2 (5 bases). Germline CDR1 is MRHNA and CDR2 is SNTAGT. V was trimmed by 7 bases and J by 9 bases, leaving 9 bases between them. This CDR3 has 10 residues. The CDR3 is CASTFGAQYF. CDR3 sequence (DNA): TGTGCCAGCACCTTCGGGGCCCAGTACTTC.

The gene calls are TRBV6-1 and TRBJ2-3; 11 bases agree with TRBD2. V shed 5 bases, J shed 4 bases, and the junction held 5 bases outside the gene matches. CDR1 and CDR2 from the germline V gene are MNHNS and SASEGT. This CDR3 spans 15 amino acids. The DNA for the CDR3 is TGTGCCAGCAGTTTACTAGCGGGGGTTCCAGATACGCAGTATTTT. Translating it yields CASSLLAGVPDTQYF.

The rearrangement uses TRBV11-2 and TRBJ2-6; 10 bases match TRBD1. This CDR3 is 17 amino acids long. CDR1 is SGHAT and CDR2 is FQNNGV in the germline V gene. V was clipped by 5 bases and J by 0 bases; unmatched bases: 4. The CDR3 nucleotides are TGTGCCAGCAGCCTCGGGACAGGGGACTCTGGGGCCAACGTCCTGACTTTC. Translating gives CASSLGTGDSGANVLTF.

There are a few counts of this clone. The rearrangement uses TRBV11-1 and TRBJ1-1; D remains unclear. The CDR3 is 12 amino acids. The V end lost 5 bases, the J end lost 5 bases, and 9 bases lay between the germline ends. Germline-derived CDR1 and CDR2 are SGHAT and FQDESV (reference sequence). The CDR3 DNA follows: TGTGCCAGCAGCCGCGAGAGGACTGAAGCTTTCTTT. Its translation: CASSRERTEAFF.

V gene TRBV30 combines with J gene TRBJ1-1, with 7 bases that match TRBD1. Germline CDR1 GTSNPN, CDR2 SVGIG (reference sequence). V shed 5 bases and J 6 bases; nucleotides not matched to a gene: 3. This CDR3 has 11 amino acids. The CDR3 sequence: CAWLTGAEAFF. The CDR3 bases are TGTGCCTGGCTTACAGGGGCTGAAGCTTTCTTT.

This chain joins TRBV5-1 and TRBJ2-7; the D is unclear. This CDR3 is 12 amino acids long. Germline CDR1 is SGHRS and CDR2 is YFSETQ. V was trimmed by 4 bases and J by 5 bases, leaving 10 bases between them. Here the CDR3 reads CASSEAGHEQYF. Written as DNA, the CDR3 is TGCGCCAGCAGCGAGGCCGGCCACGAGCAGTACTTC.

This clone was seen more than once but under ten times. The sample holds other DNA sequences that translate to the same CDR3. V gene TRBV7-2 combines with J gene TRBJ2-1, with TRBD1 matching 9 bases. This CDR3 is 15 amino acids long. Germline loops: CDR1 SGHTA, CDR2 FQGNSA. V lost 1 base to trimming and J lost 4 bases; unmatched junction nucleotides: 2. The CDR3: CASSLGGTGYNEQFF. Here the CDR3 DNA reads TGTGCCAGCAGCTTAGGTGGGACAGGGTACAATGAGCAGTTCTTC.